One sample yielded the 2 T cell receptor beta chains listed below, sequenced in a study of CD8+ T cells in alopecia areata. Treatment here: oral pan-JAK inhibitor, 5-10 mg twice daily. The sequencing template was cDNA reverse transcribed from extracted RNA. TCRdb's table, derived via immunoSEQ multiplex PCR, lists solely in-frame clones and lacks some. This sample has roughly 210,000 clones, with roughly 44% found just once. Sequenced here: CD4+ T cells sorted from blood, sampled between weeks 36 and 40, from a patient treated with tofacitinib. These TCRs come from a human donor with alopecia areata.

The chain has TRBV19 and TRBJ1-5; weak D call: TRBD1 (5 bases). CDR1 and CDR2 (germline): LNHDA, SQIVND (reference sequence). V lost 2 bases and J 6 bases, leaving 11 bases between the germline ends. The CDR3 consists of 14 residues. Here the CDR3 DNA reads TGTGCCAGTAGTATAAAGGGGTGGGGTCAGCCCCAGCATTTT. Translation gives CASSIKGWGQPQHF.

A remark on this clone: Other nucleotide sequences from this sample produce the same CDR3. V usage is TRBV30 and J usage is TRBJ2-3; D gene ambiguous. V lost 1 base, J lost 2 bases, and 7 bases lay in between. The V gene's germline CDR1 is GTSNPN and CDR2 SVGIG (reference sequence). The CDR3 is 13 amino acids. The CDR3, as DNA: TGTGCCTGGAGTGGACGGTCCACAGATACGCAGTATTTT. Its translation is CAWSGRSTDTQYF.